This TCR beta chain originates from a study of T cell repertoires in cytomegalovirus infection. Study-wide context: In public TCR beta signatures, there were indications of both CMV infection and matching HLA type.

TCRdb reprocessed the reads with MiXCR, giving one entry per CDR3 protein. This sample carries 200,000 to 300,000 distinct CDR3 sequences, 9% to 15% of them seen once, and the ten largest clones take 1.5% to 2%. Germline values: CDR1 SEHNR, CDR2 FQNEAQ (reference sequence). The V end was cut by 5 bases, the J end by 3 bases, with 14 bases between. The CDR3 sequence is 14 residues long. The sequenced sample was PBMCs. This TCR derives from a human donor in good health (CMV status not recorded). Some clones in this sample may be carry-over from other donors' samples. The chain has TRBV7-9 and TRBJ2-7; D remains ambiguous. The CDR3 coding sequence is TGTGCCAGCAGCCCGGGCGCCCGGAACTACGAGCAGTACTTC. Protein sequence: CASSPGARNYEQYF.